What follows are 8 T cell receptor beta chains derived from one specimen sequenced in a study of OX40 agonist ivuxolimab in advanced cancers. The protocol was immunoSEQ multiplex PCR, while the TCRdb copy is restricted to in-frame clones and leaves out a portion. Of 75,000 to 100,000 clones in the sample, less than 90% are singletons; the top ten hold around 5.9%. The starting material was CD4+ or CD8+ T cells sorted from blood, obtained in a trial of the OX40 agonist ivuxolimab. The receptors here all came from an adult with an advanced solid tumor such as melanoma, head and neck, liver or kidney cancer.

This clone was found once. This sequence joins TRBV5-1 and TRBJ2-1, with 13 bases lining up with TRBD2. The CDR3 covers 16 residues. Trimming at V came to 0 bases and at J to 4 bases, leaving 1 base not matched to a gene. The germline CDR1 and CDR2 sequences are SGHRS and YFSETQ. CDR3 amino acids: CASSLGGLAGYNEQFF. DNA for the CDR3: TGCGCCAGCAGCTTGGGGGGACTAGCGGGGTACAATGAGCAGTTCTTC.

This chain joins TRBV5-1 and TRBJ1-1; the match to TRBD1 covers 9 bases. The CDR3 spans 13 residues. Germline V gene lookup returns CDR1 SGHRS and CDR2 YFSETQ. Unmatched junction bases numbered 6, after V lost 6 bases and J lost 6 bases. CDR3: CASTRDRVSEAFF. CDR3 bases: TGCGCCAGCACCAGGGACAGGGTCTCTGAAGCTTTCTTT.

In its sample, this clone is medium-sized (0.01 to 0.1%). This rearrangement joins TRBV6-1 to TRBJ1-4; no definite D call. Germline CDR1 and CDR2: MNHNS and SASEGT. V was pared by 7 bases and J by 0 bases, with 9 bases between. The CDR3 extends over 14 amino acids. The CDR3 DNA sequence: TGTGCCAGCAAGCTGCTTGCAACTAATGAAAAACTGTTTTTT. Its translation is CASKLLATNEKLFF.

The chain recombines TRBV27 with TRBJ1-1; maybe TRBD1 (6 bases). Germline assignment: CDR1 MNHEY and CDR2 SMNVEV (reference sequence). V lost 5 bases, J lost 5 bases, and 15 bases lay in between. The CDR3 is made up of 14 amino acids. The CDR3 loop is CASSNPPGETEAFF. DNA of the CDR3: TGTGCCAGCAGTAATCCCCCAGGGGAAACTGAAGCTTTCTTT.

The gene calls are TRBV30 and TRBJ2-7; TRBD2 aligns across 7 bases. V was clipped by 3 bases and J by 9 bases; unmatched bases: 17. Germline V gives CDR1 GTSNPN, CDR2 SVGIG (reference sequence). The CDR3 is made up of 15 amino acids. CDR3 in DNA: TGTGCCTGGAGCCTGTACAGACTAGCCGATGAGCGGCAGTACTTC. Its translation: CAWSLYRLADERQYF.

The chain carries TRBV10-2 and TRBJ1-2; D is undetermined. The CDR3 consists of 11 residues. The V end lost 2 bases, the J end lost 8 bases, and 6 bases lay between the germline ends. The germline CDR1 and CDR2 sequences are WSHSY and SAAADI. Here the CDR3 reads CASSEREGYTF. CDR3 coding DNA: TGCGCCAGCAGTGAGCGGGAGGGCTACACCTTC.

The rearrangement links TRBV6-1 to TRBJ1-2, with 10 bases matching TRBD1. This CDR3 is built from 15 residues. Losses at the gene ends were 7 bases for V and 4 bases for J; bases not matched to a gene: 9. From germline, CDR1 is MNHNS and CDR2 SASEGT. The CDR3 is CASNTLGTGAYGYTF. For the CDR3, the DNA is TGTGCCAGCAATACGTTAGGGACAGGGGCCTATGGCTACACCTTC.

The rearrangement uses TRBV15 and TRBJ2-5; TRBD1 agrees at 11 bases. The CDR3 runs 17 residues. Per the germline V gene, CDR1 is LNHNV and CDR2 is YYDKDF (reference sequence). The junction had 7 bases not matched to a gene; V was cut back by 0 bases and J by 4 bases. The CDR3 DNA reads as TGTGCCACCAGCAGAGAATGGGACAGGGGGAGTGGAGAGACCCAGTACTTC. This sequence encodes CATSREWDRGSGETQYF.